The 2 T cell receptor beta chains presented below share a single source sample, sequenced in a study of Graves' ophthalmopathy and Graves' hyperthyroidism. RNA transcripts served as template for amplifying TCR beta CDR3 sequences. Second-round multiplex PCR came after a first-round RT-PCR that employed HTBI primers. TCRdb reprocessed the multiplex PCR reads via MiXCR and lists one record per CDR3 protein. The profile covers under 350,000 distinct CDR3 sequences, with about a sixth appearing a single time and 10% to 15% taken by the ten largest. Sample: peripheral blood. The receptors were sampled from an adult man with Graves' ophthalmopathy.

Many counts were recorded for this clonotype. The junction departs from the called germline gene at one end, perhaps through a read error. The chain links TRBV12-3 or TRBV12-4 to TRBJ1-1; D gene uncertain. The CDR3 contains 12 residues. CDR3 in amino acids: CANSLIQPEAFF. The CDR3 DNA follows: TGTGCCAACAGTTTAATACAGCCTGAAGCTTTCTTT.

The chain recombines TRBV12-3 or TRBV12-4 with TRBJ1-1; D ambiguous. Trimming stripped 4 bases from V and 8 bases from J, with 14 bases between. The CDR3 has 13 residues. CDR3 nucleotides: TGTGCCAGCAGTTCACAAGGCTCAGGCGAAGCTTTCTTT. Residues: CASSSQGSGEAFF.